This TCR beta chain was identified in a study of beta chain features in type 1 diabetes. Whole-study findings and limits: Among patients with Type 1 diabetes, TCRB CDR3s were moderately but significantly shorter in every one of the four CD4+ subsets.

Germline CDR1 SGHRS, CDR2 YFSETQ. V was trimmed by 4 bases and J by 5 bases, leaving 10 bases between them. The CDR3 sequence is 13 residues long. There are a few counts of this clone. Its antigen is not identified. All of the isolated RNA was reverse transcribed, so expressed TCRB transcripts were sequenced. The table came from immunoSEQ multiplex PCR; TCRdb's copy has only in-frame clones and leaves some out. Found here are about 260,000 clones, roughly a quarter of them singletons; the top ten hold around 0.011%. The J gene is TRBJ2-1, the V gene TRBV5-1; D gene unclear. This clonotype originated in a woman aged 25 to 39 with type 1 diabetes. Sequencing used naive CD4+ T cells from blood. CDR3 protein: CASSPDLDNEQFF. The DNA of the CDR3 is TGCGCCAGCAGCCCCGACTTAGACAATGAGCAGTTCTTC.